The source of this T cell receptor beta chain is a study of T cell responses to AZD1222 COVID-19 vaccine. TCRdb's copy holds only in-frame clones and misses some; the assay was immunoSEQ multiplex PCR. The profile covers about 84,000 clones, with approximately 83% appearing a single time and around an eighth taken by the ten largest. CDR1 and CDR2 from the germline V gene are LNHDA and SQIVND (reference sequence). The junction had 7 bases not matched to a gene; V was cut back by 3 bases and J by 4 bases. CDR3 length equals 15 residues. Points from the study as a whole: Nearly half of unique spike-specific TCRs reportedly avoided B.1.351 and B.1.1.7 mutated regions.

For this clone: Its cognate antigen is unknown.

This TCR was recovered from an adult who received the AZD1222 COVID-19 vaccine. The sequences come from peripheral blood, collected 28 days after the second AZD1222 dose. J is TRBJ1-2 and V is TRBV19, with TRBD1 matching 8 bases. CDR3 loop: CASSIAGGGPYGYTF. The CDR3 nucleotides are TGTGCCAGTAGTATTGCAGGGGGCGGCCCCTATGGCTACACCTTC.